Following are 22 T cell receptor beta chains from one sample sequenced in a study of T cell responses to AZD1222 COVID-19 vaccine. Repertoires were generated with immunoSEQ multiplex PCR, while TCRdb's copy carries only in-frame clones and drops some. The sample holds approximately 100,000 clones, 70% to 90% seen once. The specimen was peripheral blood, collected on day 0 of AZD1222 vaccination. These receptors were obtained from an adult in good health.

The CDR3 region is CASSHQGSSYNEQFF. CDR3 in DNA: TGTGCCAGCAGCCATCAGGGGAGCTCCTACAATGAGCAGTTCTTC. This chain joins TRBV5-4 and TRBJ2-1; possibly TRBD1 for D (6 bases). CDR3 length equals 15 residues. The V end was cut by 4 bases, the J end by 0 bases, with 11 bases between. The germline V gene encodes CDR1 SGHNT and CDR2 YYREEE (reference sequence).

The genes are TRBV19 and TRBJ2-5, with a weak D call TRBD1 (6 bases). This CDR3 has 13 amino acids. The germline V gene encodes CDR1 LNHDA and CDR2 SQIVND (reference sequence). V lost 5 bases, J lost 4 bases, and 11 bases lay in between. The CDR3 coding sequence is TGTGCCAGTAGTTTGGGGGCGGGAGAGACCCAGTACTTC. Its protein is CASSLGAGETQYF.

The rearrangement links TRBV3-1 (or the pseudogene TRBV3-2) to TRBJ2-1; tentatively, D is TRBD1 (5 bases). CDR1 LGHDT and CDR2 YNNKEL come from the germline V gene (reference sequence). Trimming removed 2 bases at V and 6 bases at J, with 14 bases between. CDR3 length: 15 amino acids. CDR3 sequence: CASSQSGLDSNEQFF. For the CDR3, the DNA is TGTGCCAGCAGCCAAAGTGGGCTCGACAGCAATGAGCAGTTCTTC.

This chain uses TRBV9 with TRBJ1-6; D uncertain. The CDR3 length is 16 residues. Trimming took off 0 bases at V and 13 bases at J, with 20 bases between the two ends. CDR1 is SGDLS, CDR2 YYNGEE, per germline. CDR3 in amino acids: CASSVALDPTVGPLHF. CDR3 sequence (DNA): TGTGCCAGCAGCGTAGCTCTGGACCCTACAGTTGGGCCCCTCCACTTT.

CDR3 coding DNA: TGTGCCAGCAGCGCCCGGACTAGCACAGATACGCAGTATTTT. Protein product: CASSARTSTDTQYF. The V call is TRBV5-4, the J call TRBJ2-3; D perhaps matches TRBD2 (5 bases). The ends were cut back, 4 bases at V and 0 bases at J, with 9 bases in the middle. CDR3 length: 14 amino acids. From germline, CDR1 is SGHNT and CDR2 YYREEE (reference sequence).

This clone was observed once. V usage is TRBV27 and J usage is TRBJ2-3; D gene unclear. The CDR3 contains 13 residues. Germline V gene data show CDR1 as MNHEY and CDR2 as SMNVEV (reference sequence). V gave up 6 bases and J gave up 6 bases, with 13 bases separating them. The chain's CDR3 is CASSASEHDTQYF. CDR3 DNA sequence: TGTGCCAGCAGCGCGTCCGAGCACGATACGCAGTATTTT.

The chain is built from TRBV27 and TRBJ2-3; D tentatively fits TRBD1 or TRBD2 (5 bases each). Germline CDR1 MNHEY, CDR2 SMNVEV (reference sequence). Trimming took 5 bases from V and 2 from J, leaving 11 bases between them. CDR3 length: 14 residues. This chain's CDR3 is CASSPWDLTDTQYF. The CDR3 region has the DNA TGTGCCAGCAGTCCTTGGGACCTCACAGATACGCAGTATTTT.

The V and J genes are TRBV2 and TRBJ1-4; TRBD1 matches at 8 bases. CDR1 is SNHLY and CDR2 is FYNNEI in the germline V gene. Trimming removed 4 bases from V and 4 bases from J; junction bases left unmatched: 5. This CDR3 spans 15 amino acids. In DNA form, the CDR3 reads TGTGCCAGCAGTGGGGGACAGGCTAGTAATGAAAAACTGTTTTTT. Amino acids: CASSGGQASNEKLFF.

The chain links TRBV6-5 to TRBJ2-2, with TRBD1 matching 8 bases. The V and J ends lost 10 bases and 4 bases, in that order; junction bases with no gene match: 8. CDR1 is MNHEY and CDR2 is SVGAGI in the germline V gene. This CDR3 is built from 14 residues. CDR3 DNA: TGTGCCATCGCCTGGCAGGGGGCCACCGGGGAGCTGTTTTTT. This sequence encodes CAIAWQGATGELFF.

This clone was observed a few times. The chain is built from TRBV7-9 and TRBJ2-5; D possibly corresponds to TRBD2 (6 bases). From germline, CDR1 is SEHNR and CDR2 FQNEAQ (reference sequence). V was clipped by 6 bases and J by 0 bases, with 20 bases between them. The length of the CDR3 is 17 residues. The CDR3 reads CASSSLGRGIYQETQYF. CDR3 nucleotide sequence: TGTGCCAGCAGTTCCCTCGGACGGGGGATATACCAAGAGACCCAGTACTTC.

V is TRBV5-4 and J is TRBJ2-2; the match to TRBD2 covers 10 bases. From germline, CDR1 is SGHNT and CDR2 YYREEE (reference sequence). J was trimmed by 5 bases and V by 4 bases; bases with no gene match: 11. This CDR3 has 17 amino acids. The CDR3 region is CASSPGIAGGRTGELFF. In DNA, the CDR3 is TGTGCCAGCAGCCCCGGGATAGCGGGAGGAAGGACCGGGGAGCTGTTTTTT.

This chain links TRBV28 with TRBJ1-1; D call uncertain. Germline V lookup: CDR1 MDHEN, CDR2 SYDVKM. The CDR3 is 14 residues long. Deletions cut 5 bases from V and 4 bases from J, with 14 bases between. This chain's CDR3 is CASSELERVTEAFF. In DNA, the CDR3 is TGTGCCAGCAGTGAACTAGAGAGGGTCACTGAAGCTTTCTTT.

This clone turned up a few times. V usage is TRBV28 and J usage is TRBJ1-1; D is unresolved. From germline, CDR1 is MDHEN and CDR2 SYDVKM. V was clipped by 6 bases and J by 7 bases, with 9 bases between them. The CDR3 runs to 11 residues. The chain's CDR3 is CASRRVVEAFF. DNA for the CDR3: TGTGCCAGCAGGAGAGTGGTTGAAGCTTTCTTT.

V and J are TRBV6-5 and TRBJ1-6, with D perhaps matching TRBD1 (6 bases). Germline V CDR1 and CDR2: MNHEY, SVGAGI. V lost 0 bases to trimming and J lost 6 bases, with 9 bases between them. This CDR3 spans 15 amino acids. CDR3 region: CASSYSYRVNSPLHF. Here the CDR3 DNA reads TGTGCCAGCAGTTACTCGTACAGGGTTAATTCACCCCTCCACTTT.

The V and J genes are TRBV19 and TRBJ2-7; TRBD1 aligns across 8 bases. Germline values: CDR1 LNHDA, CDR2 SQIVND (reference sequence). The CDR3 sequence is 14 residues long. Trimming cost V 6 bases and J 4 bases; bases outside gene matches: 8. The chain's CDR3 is CASSYRNRGYEQYF. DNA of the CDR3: TGTGCCAGTAGCTACCGGAACAGGGGGTACGAGCAGTACTTC.

The CDR3 DNA is TGTGCCAGCAGCTCGGGACAGGGTGATAGTGGGGCCAACGTCCTGACTTTC. This gives the protein CASSSGQGDSGANVLTF. This chain joins TRBV7-9 and TRBJ2-6; 9 positions agree with TRBD1. Germline values: CDR1 SEHNR, CDR2 FQNEAQ (reference sequence). V was pared by 4 bases and J by 3 bases, with 7 bases of the junction left unmatched. CDR3 length equals 17 residues.

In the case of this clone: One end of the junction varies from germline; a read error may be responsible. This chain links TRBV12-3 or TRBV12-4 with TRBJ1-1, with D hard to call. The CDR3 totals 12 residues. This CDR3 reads CASSLSRRGGLF. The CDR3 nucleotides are TGTGCCAGCAGTTTAAGTCGACGTGGTGGTCTCTTT.

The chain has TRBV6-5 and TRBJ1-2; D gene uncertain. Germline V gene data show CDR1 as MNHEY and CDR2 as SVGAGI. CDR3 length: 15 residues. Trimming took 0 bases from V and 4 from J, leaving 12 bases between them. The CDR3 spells CASSYSRRTIYGYTF. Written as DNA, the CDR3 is TGTGCCAGCAGTTACTCTCGACGCACCATCTATGGCTACACCTTC.

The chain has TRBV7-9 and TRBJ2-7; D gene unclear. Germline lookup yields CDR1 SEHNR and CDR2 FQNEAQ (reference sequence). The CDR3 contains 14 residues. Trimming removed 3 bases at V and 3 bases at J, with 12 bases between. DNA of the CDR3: TGTGCCAGCAGCTTGGATAGCTACAGCTACGAGCAGTACTTC. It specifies CASSLDSYSYEQYF.

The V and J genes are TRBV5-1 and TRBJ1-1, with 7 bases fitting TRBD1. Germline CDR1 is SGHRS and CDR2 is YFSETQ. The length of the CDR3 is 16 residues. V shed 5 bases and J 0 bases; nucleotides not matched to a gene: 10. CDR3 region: CASRPRQGQMNTEAFF. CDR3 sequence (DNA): TGCGCCAGCAGACCCCGCCAGGGACAGATGAACACTGAAGCTTTCTTT.

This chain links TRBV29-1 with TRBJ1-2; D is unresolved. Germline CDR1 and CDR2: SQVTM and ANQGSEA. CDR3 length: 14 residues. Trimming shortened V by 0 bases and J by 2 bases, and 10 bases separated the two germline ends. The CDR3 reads CSVEDVETNYGYTF. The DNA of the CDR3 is TGCAGCGTTGAAGATGTCGAGACCAACTATGGCTACACCTTC.

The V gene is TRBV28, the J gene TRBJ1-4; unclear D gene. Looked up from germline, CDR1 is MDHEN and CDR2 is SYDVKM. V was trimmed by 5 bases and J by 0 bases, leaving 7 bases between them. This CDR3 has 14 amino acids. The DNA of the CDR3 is TGTGCCAGCAGTCCCGGCTCAACTAATGAAAAACTGTTTTTT. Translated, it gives CASSPGSTNEKLFF.